Each of the 30 T cell receptor beta chains below was sequenced from the same sample in a study of T cell responses to AZD1222 COVID-19 vaccine. The repertoire was sequenced with immunoSEQ multiplex PCR; TCRdb's copy has only in-frame clones and lacks some. The sample contains 100,000 to 150,000 clones, more than 70% of which appear only once. This specimen was peripheral blood, taken on day 0 of AZD1222 vaccination. The receptor set was obtained from an adult in good health.

The chain has TRBV7-2 and TRBJ2-7; TRBD1 agrees at 8 bases. The CDR3 is made up of 16 amino acids. The J segment lost 2 bases and the V segment lost 4 bases, leaving 10 bases of the junction unmatched. Germline-derived CDR1 and CDR2 are SGHTA and FQGNSA. CDR3 bases: TGTGCCAGCAGCTCGTCGCTTTGGACAGGGACCTACGAGCAGTACTTC. Its protein is CASSSSLWTGTYEQYF.

The chain couples TRBV12-3 or TRBV12-4 to TRBJ2-7, with D possibly being TRBD2 (5 bases). The V gene lost 5 bases and the J gene lost 10 bases, with 12 bases spanning the gap. CDR3 length equals 11 residues. In DNA, the CDR3 is TGTGCCAGCAGTACCGAGGGCCCTCAGTACTTC. Translation: CASSTEGPQYF.

This clone showed up just a few times. This chain uses TRBV29-1 with TRBJ1-1, with TRBD1 identical over 8 bases. This CDR3 has 12 amino acids. V shed 8 bases, J shed 5 bases, and the junction held 7 bases outside the gene matches. The V gene's germline CDR1 is SQVTM and CDR2 ANQGSEA. CDR3 sequence reads: CSCGQGLTEAFF. The CDR3 DNA reads as TGCAGCTGCGGACAGGGCCTGACTGAAGCTTTCTTT.

The V call is TRBV6-5, the J call TRBJ2-7; weak D call: TRBD2 (5 bases). This CDR3 spans 16 amino acids. V was clipped by 0 bases and J by 4 bases, with 16 bases between them. The germline V gene has CDR1 MNHEY and CDR2 SVGAGI. DNA for the CDR3: TGTGCCAGCAGTTACTCGAGGGTCTCACCTACGTACGAGCAGTACTTC. Translation gives CASSYSRVSPTYEQYF.

V is TRBV27 and J is TRBJ1-1; possibly TRBD1 for D (6 bases). Trimming stripped 5 bases from V and 6 bases from J, with 19 bases between. Germline V gene lookup returns CDR1 MNHEY and CDR2 SMNVEV (reference sequence). The CDR3 loop spans 15 amino acids. In DNA, the CDR3 is TGTGCCAGCAGTCGACCTAACAGGGCCGGGGCTGAAGCTTTCTTT. It is translated as CASSRPNRAGAEAFF.

The V call is TRBV7-8, the J call TRBJ1-3; no clear D gene. This CDR3 comprises 15 residues. Germline V CDR1 and CDR2: SGHVS, FQNEAQ. V shed 0 bases and J shed 0 bases, with 6 bases lying between them. CDR3 DNA sequence: TGTGCCAGCAGCTTAGCGCTAGACTCTGGAAACACCATATATTTT. Translation: CASSLALDSGNTIYF.

This chain uses TRBV29-1 with TRBJ2-7; 7 nucleotides line up with TRBD1. Germline V lookup: CDR1 SQVTM, CDR2 ANQGSEA. V shed 5 bases, J shed 3 bases, and the junction held 4 bases outside the gene matches. The CDR3 loop spans 12 amino acids. The CDR3 nucleotides are TGCAGCGTTTGGGCAGGGGGCTACGAGCAGTACTTC. Translated, it gives CSVWAGGYEQYF.

The J gene is TRBJ2-5, the V gene TRBV11-2; the D gene could be TRBD1 or TRBD2 (6 bases each). Germline V gives CDR1 SGHAT, CDR2 FQNNGV. The CDR3 contains 16 residues. V was trimmed by 0 bases and J by 5 bases, leaving 16 bases between them. The CDR3 DNA is TGTGCCAGCAGCTTAGATCACGAGGGGGGAAGCGAGACCCAGTACTTC. Translated: CASSLDHEGGSETQYF. The full variable domain, its missing parts supplied by reference TRBV11-2 and TRBJ2-5, is EAGVAQSPRYKIIEKRQSVAFWCNPISGHATLYWYQQILGQGPKLLIQFQNNGVVDDSQLPKDRFSAERLKGVDSTLKIQPAKLEDSAVYLCASSLDHEGGSETQYFGPGTRLLVL.

This clone was found once. CDR3 DNA: TGCGCCAGCAGCTTGGCTGTGAGTAGCGGGAGGGCGATAAACATTCAGTACTTC. This translates into CASSLAVSSGRAINIQYF. The chain uses TRBV5-1 and TRBJ2-4; 11 bases are shared with TRBD2. Trimming removed 0 bases from V and 6 bases from J; junction bases left unmatched: 11. The CDR3 is 18 residues long. From germline, CDR1 is SGHRS and CDR2 YFSETQ. Looking up the rest from reference TRBV5-1 and TRBJ2-4 gives the full variable domain: KAGVTQTPRYLIKTRGQQVTLSCSPISGHRSVSWYQQTPGQGLQFLFEYFSETQRNKGNFPGRFSGRQFSNSRSEMNVSTLELGDSALYLCASSLAVSSGRAINIQYFGAGTRLSVL.

The chain carries TRBV9 and TRBJ1-2; D might be TRBD1 (5 bases). In germline, CDR1 is SGDLS, CDR2 YYNGEE. The CDR3 contains 14 residues. Trimming stripped 0 bases from V and 5 bases from J, with 11 bases between. CDR3 residues: CASSVEQGKYGYTF. The CDR3 coding sequence is TGTGCCAGCAGCGTAGAGCAGGGCAAGTATGGCTACACCTTC.

V gene TRBV19 combines with J gene TRBJ1-1; 10 bases agree with TRBD1. The junction had 5 bases not matched to a gene; V was cut back by 9 bases and J by 7 bases. In germline, CDR1 is LNHDA, CDR2 SQIVND (reference sequence). This CDR3 spans 12 amino acids. DNA for the CDR3: TGTGCCAGGAGGGACAGGGGCAGTGAAGCTTTCTTT. As protein: CARRDRGSEAFF.

The gene calls are TRBV18 and TRBJ2-5; D gene unclear. With 3 bases removed from V and 7 bases from J, the gap between germline ends came to 6 bases. The CDR3 length is 11 residues. Germline CDR1 is KGHSH and CDR2 is LQKENI. The CDR3 DNA is TGTGCCAGCTCACCCCCGGGGACCCAGTACTTC. Protein sequence: CASSPPGTQYF. The full variable domain, its missing parts supplied by reference TRBV18 and TRBJ2-5, is NAGVMQNPRHLVRRRGQEARLRCSPMKGHSHVYWYRQLPEEGLKFMVYLQKENIIDESGMPKERFSAEFPKEGPSILRIQQVVRGDSAAYFCASSPPGTQYFGPGTRLLVL.

The rearrangement joins TRBV5-1 to TRBJ2-1; tentatively, D is TRBD2 (5 bases). The CDR3 contains 16 residues. Germline lookup yields CDR1 SGHRS and CDR2 YFSETQ. Trimming removed 4 bases from V and 2 bases from J, with 16 bases in between. CDR3 sequence reads: CASSEPPGRTYNEQFF. In DNA, the CDR3 is TGCGCCAGCAGCGAGCCCCCGGGAAGGACCTACAATGAGCAGTTCTTC.

The V call is TRBV5-1, the J call TRBJ1-1; 7 bases agree with TRBD1. This CDR3 comprises 14 residues. J was trimmed by 1 base and V by 4 bases; bases with no gene match: 4. Germline values: CDR1 SGHRS, CDR2 YFSETQ. CDR3 sequence: CASSHTGENTEAFF. In DNA, the CDR3 is TGCGCCAGCAGCCATACAGGGGAGAACACTGAAGCTTTCTTT.

The V gene is TRBV18, the J gene TRBJ1-1; no firm D call. Germline loops: CDR1 KGHSH, CDR2 LQKENI. The CDR3 extends over 13 amino acids. V was clipped by 8 bases and J by 1 base, with 11 bases between them. The CDR3 protein is CASRTQKNTEAFF. Here the CDR3 DNA reads TGTGCCAGCCGGACTCAGAAGAACACTGAAGCTTTCTTT.

In its sample, this clone was seen a few times. The chain combines TRBV7-9 with TRBJ1-2; D might be TRBD1 (5 bases). CDR1 is SEHNR and CDR2 is FQNEAQ in the germline V gene (reference sequence). This CDR3 spans 12 amino acids. With 1 base removed from V and 9 bases from J, the gap between germline ends came to 9 bases. CDR3 residues: CASSLVGESYTF. Written as DNA, the CDR3 is TGTGCCAGCAGCTTAGTAGGGGAGAGCTACACCTTC. Together with reference TRBV7-9 and TRBJ1-2, the CDR3 gives the full variable domain: DTGVSQNPRHKITKRGQNVTFRCDPISEHNRLYWYRQTLGQGPEFLTYFQNEAQLEKSRLLSDRFSAERPKGSFSTLEIQRTEQGDSAMYLCASSLVGESYTFGSGTRLTVV.

The V and J genes are TRBV4-1 and TRBJ1-1; TRBD1 matches at 9 bases. This CDR3 spans 14 amino acids. Germline V CDR1 and CDR2: MGHRA, YSYEKL. Unmatched junction bases numbered 3, after V lost 4 bases and J lost 3 bases. The CDR3 DNA reads as TGCGCCAGCAGCCTTAGACAGGGGGACACTGAAGCTTTCTTT. Its protein product is CASSLRQGDTEAFF.

The V and J genes are TRBV2 and TRBJ1-5, with 7 bases identical to TRBD1. The germline CDR1 and CDR2 sequences are SNHLY and FYNNEI. After removal of 4 bases from V and 5 bases from J, the junction contained 8 bases not matched to a gene. This CDR3 region has 15 residues. CDR3 sequence (DNA): TGTGCCAGCAGTGTAGCGGCAGGGGGATATCAGCCCCAGCATTTT. Residues: CASSVAAGGYQPQHF.

As regards this clone: One junction end disagrees with the germline gene, perhaps due to a read error. V is TRBV28 and J is TRBJ2-1; no firm D call. Germline-derived CDR1 and CDR2 are MDHEN and SYDVKM. This CDR3 has 12 residues. CDR3 residues: CASSLSTGLTLF. The CDR3 bases are TGTGCCAGCAGTCTGAGTACCGGGCTTACCCTCTTC.

This chain links TRBV19 with TRBJ2-2; possible D gene TRBD2, 5 bases. Germline V gene sequence: CDR1 LNHDA, CDR2 SQIVND (reference sequence). This CDR3 has 14 residues. With 7 bases removed from V and 5 bases from J, the gap between germline ends came to 14 bases. In DNA form, the CDR3 reads TGTGCCAGTACCCTTACTGAGGGTACCGGGGAGCTGTTTTTT. It codes for CASTLTEGTGELFF.

This clone was found a few times. This rearrangement joins TRBV5-1 to TRBJ2-3, with 10 bases lining up with TRBD2. The CDR3 has 14 residues. Germline values: CDR1 SGHRS, CDR2 YFSETQ. V dropped 2 bases and J dropped 6; count of bases not matched to a gene: 3. The CDR3 here is CASSLAGGPDTQYF. The CDR3 bases are TGCGCCAGCAGCTTAGCGGGGGGGCCTGATACGCAGTATTTT.

V usage is TRBV4-2 and J usage is TRBJ2-7; TRBD1 matches 10 bases. CDR1 is LGHNA, CDR2 YNFKEQ, per germline. J lost 3 bases, V lost 1 base, and 9 bases had no gene match. The CDR3 extends over 17 amino acids. As DNA, the CDR3 is TGTGCCAGCAGCCAAGTAGGGGGGACAGGGGCCATCTACGAGCAGTACTTC. This encodes CASSQVGGTGAIYEQYF.

V gene TRBV5-4 combines with J gene TRBJ2-1, with 10 positions matching TRBD2. V shed 4 bases and J 8 bases; nucleotides not matched to a gene: 6. This CDR3 spans 14 amino acids. Germline V gene sequence: CDR1 SGHNT, CDR2 YYREEE (reference sequence). The CDR3 protein is CASSLSGRFHEQFF. CDR3 in DNA: TGTGCCAGCAGCCTTAGCGGGAGGTTCCATGAGCAGTTCTTC.

This chain connects TRBV5-5 to TRBJ2-7; the D call may be TRBD1 or TRBD2 (5 bases each). The germline gives CDR1 SGHKS, CDR2 YYEKEE (reference sequence). CDR3 length: 13 residues. V lost 4 bases to trimming and J lost 4 bases, with 12 bases between them. The CDR3, as DNA: TGTGCCAGCAGCCGGGACCTTCTTTACGAGCAGTACTTC. Translation gives CASSRDLLYEQYF.

J is TRBJ1-5 and V is TRBV10-3, with a weak D call TRBD1 (6 bases). The CDR3 spans 17 residues. Between the trimmed V and J ends, which lost 0 bases and 0 bases, there was a span of 12 bases. Germline CDR1 is ENHRY and CDR2 is SYGVKD. The CDR3 spells CAISESAGGLSNQPQHF. The CDR3, as DNA: TGTGCCATCAGTGAGTCGGCGGGGGGCCTTAGCAATCAGCCCCAGCATTTT.

This chain uses TRBV24-1 with TRBJ1-5; no definite D call. Germline V gives CDR1 KGHDR, CDR2 SFDVKD. Trimming pared 7 bases from V and 4 bases from J, leaving 10 bases between. The CDR3 covers 13 residues. This chain's CDR3 is CATSSGRNQPQHF. For the CDR3, the DNA is TGTGCCACCAGCTCTGGGAGGAATCAGCCCCAGCATTTT.

In this sample, this clone turned up once. The CDR3 DNA sequence: TGCGCCAGCAGTGTCGCAGGGCGGACTGAAGCTTTCTTT. Residues: CASSVAGRTEAFF. This chain connects TRBV10-2 to TRBJ1-1; D perhaps matches TRBD1 (5 bases). Trimming removed 4 bases at V and 5 bases at J, with 11 bases between. CDR1 WSHSY and CDR2 SAAADI come from the germline V gene. The CDR3 loop spans 13 amino acids.

This clone was observed once. The chain carries TRBV5-1 and TRBJ1-2, with 7 bases matching TRBD1. In germline, CDR1 is SGHRS, CDR2 YFSETQ. This CDR3 is 17 amino acids long. V dropped 4 bases and J dropped 0; count of bases not matched to a gene: 12. CDR3 nucleotides: TGCGCCAGCAGCACACCGGGACAGACATATTCTAACTATGGCTACACCTTC. Protein product: CASSTPGQTYSNYGYTF.

The chain uses TRBV10-2 and TRBJ2-4; D may match TRBD1 or TRBD2 (5 bases each). This CDR3 spans 11 amino acids. Deletions cut 6 bases from V and 8 bases from J, with 8 bases between. Germline CDR1 WSHSY, CDR2 SAAADI. CDR3 amino acids: CASRGRDIQYF. CDR3 coding DNA: TGCGCCAGCAGGGGACGGGACATTCAGTACTTC.

The CDR3 coding sequence is TGTGCCAGCACCGGGCCCCAAGAGACCCAGTACTTC. Translation gives CASTGPQETQYF. This chain connects TRBV18 to TRBJ2-5; no clear D. The CDR3 spans 12 residues. Between the trimmed V and J ends, which lost 8 bases and 1 base, there was a span of 8 bases. The germline V gene encodes CDR1 KGHSH and CDR2 LQKENI.